The sequence of this TCR beta chain was determined in a study of blood T cell repertoires in COVID-19. Overall study: Samples representing acute and convalescent COVID-19 were sourced from the United States, Italy and Spain. PBMCs, B-cell-depleted T cells, or T cells provided the cDNA or gDNA that made up the material.

In the original workflow: By means of reference gene primer amplification, nucleated cell counts were estimated. Using immunoSEQ multiplex PCR, the repertoire was profiled, and TCRdb retains in-frame clones only, with some absent. V and J calls and clone size follow that table, whereas D and trimming were derived from the DNA. The top ten clones hold 4.5% to 5.5% of a sample with under 45,000 clones, approximately 86% of them seen once. The CDR3 loop spans 18 amino acids. The V call is TRBV12-2, the J call TRBJ2-2; the D segment call TRBD1 is taken from the table without a DNA check. TRBV12-2 is classified as a pseudogene. The sequence was obtained from a man aged 40-55 years with active COVID-19. Material for sequencing was peripheral blood. CDR3 nucleotides: TGTGCAAGTCGCTTAGACGGTAGGACAGGGGAGGAGACCGGGGAGCTGTTTTTT. It codes for CASRLDGRTGEETGELFF.